These 27 T cell receptor beta chains were sequenced from one sample in a study of T-cell reconstitution after alpha-beta-depleted transplantation in children. It was with unique molecular identifiers that the TCRbeta library was prepared. TCRdb reanalysed the PCR reads using MiXCR and keeps one entry per CDR3 protein. This table has hundreds of thousands of distinct CDR3 sequences, around a sixth appearing once. The sequencing here drew on PBMCs from the stem cell graft donor, taken from the stem cell graft. All receptors derive from a human donor who donated a stem cell graft to a child with acute myeloid leukemia.

The genes are TRBV5-1 and TRBJ2-7; a weak D match, TRBD2 (6 bases). CDR1 and CDR2 (germline): SGHRS, YFSETQ. Deletions cut 5 bases from V and 3 bases from J, with 15 bases between. The CDR3 has 14 amino acids. The CDR3 here is CASSLGGQLYEQYF. The CDR3 DNA reads TGCGCCAGCAGTCTCGGAGGGCAGCTCTACGAGCAGTACTTC. The full variable domain, completed using reference TRBV5-1 and TRBJ2-7, is KAGVTQTPRYLIKTRGQQVTLSCSPISGHRSVSWYQQTPGQGLQFLFEYFSETQRNKGNFPGRFSGRQFSNSRSEMNVSTLELGDSALYLCASSLGGQLYEQYFGPGTRLTVT.

This clonotype was observed at least ten times. V and J are TRBV5-1 and TRBJ1-1; unclear D gene. Germline V gene lookup returns CDR1 SGHRS and CDR2 YFSETQ. With 9 bases removed from V and 2 bases from J, the gap between germline ends came to 17 bases. The CDR3 spans 14 residues. The CDR3 nucleotides read TGCGCCATCCCTTCGGAGGACCTTAACACTGAAGCTTTCTTT. It codes for CAIPSEDLNTEAFF. Full variable domain (rest looked up from reference TRBV5-1 and TRBJ1-1): KAGVTQTPRYLIKTRGQQVTLSCSPISGHRSVSWYQQTPGQGLQFLFEYFSETQRNKGNFPGRFSGRQFSNSRSEMNVSTLELGDSALYLCAIPSEDLNTEAFFGQGTRLTVV.

V gene TRBV7-2 combines with J gene TRBJ1-5; 9 bases line up with TRBD1. Germline CDR1 SGHTA, CDR2 FQGNSA. This CDR3 contains 16 residues. Trimming took 2 bases from V and 3 from J; bases not matched to a gene: 5. CDR3: CASSLTGTGINQPQHF. Here the CDR3 DNA reads TGTGCCAGCAGCTTAACCGGGACAGGGATCAATCAGCCCCAGCATTTT.

This clonotype was found a few times. CDR3 DNA: TGCAGTGCACTGACCGATGGAAATGATCAGCCCCAGCATTTT. Its protein is CSALTDGNDQPQHF. This sequence joins TRBV20-1 and TRBJ1-5, with D hard to call. V lost 6 bases, J lost 5 bases, and 17 bases lay in between. Germline V lookup: CDR1 DFQATT, CDR2 SNEGSKA (reference sequence). The CDR3 loop spans 14 amino acids.

This clonotype was picked up one time. Compared with germline, one end of the junction differs, possibly owing to a read error. The chain combines TRBV7-2 with TRBJ2-6, with TRBD1 as a possible D gene (5 bases). The CDR3 totals 15 residues. Per the germline V gene, CDR1 is SGHTA and CDR2 is FQGNSA. DNA for the CDR3: TGTGCCGGCAGGTTCAGGGTTATTGGTACCAACGTCCTGACTTTC. Amino acids: CAGRFRVIGTNVLTF.

This clonotype showed up just a few times. The V and J genes are TRBV29-1 and TRBJ1-2; 8 bases fit TRBD1. The germline gives CDR1 SQVTM, CDR2 ANQGSEA. V trimming: 2 bases; J trimming: 8 bases; junction bases outside the gene matches: 10. The CDR3 sequence is 14 residues long. DNA of the CDR3: TGCAGCGTTGAAATCTCCCCAGGGGGCGGCGGCTACACCTTC. Its protein product is CSVEISPGGGGYTF. The full variable domain, with the rest looked up from reference TRBV29-1 and TRBJ1-2, is SAVISQKPSRDICQRGTSLTIQCQVDSQVTMMFWYRQQPGQSLTLIATANQGSEATYESGFVIDKFPISRPNLTFSTLTVSNMSPEDSSIYLCSVEISPGGGGYTFGSGTRLTVV.

The chain employs TRBV6-1 and TRBJ2-7; D is unclear. Germline V gene lookup returns CDR1 MNHNS and CDR2 SASEGT. The V gene lost 3 bases and the J gene lost 0 bases, with 9 bases spanning the gap. The CDR3 sequence is 14 residues long. The CDR3 nucleotides read TGTGCCAGCAGTGACAGCTTATTCTCCTACGAGCAGTACTTC. It translates to CASSDSLFSYEQYF.

This clonotype appeared many times. The genes are TRBV5-5 and TRBJ1-2, with D hard to call. Germline V gene sequence: CDR1 SGHKS, CDR2 YYEKEE (reference sequence). The CDR3 spans 14 residues. V was cut by 4 bases and J by 4 bases, with 14 bases left in between. Written as DNA, the CDR3 is TGTGCCAGCAGCCTCAGTCCCGGGCTCTATGGCTACACCTTC. It yields the protein CASSLSPGLYGYTF.

This clonotype was seen at least ten times. The chain joins TRBV29-1 to TRBJ2-5; perhaps TRBD1 as D (5 bases). The CDR3 runs 13 residues. Trimming took 4 bases from V and 2 from J, leaving 11 bases between them. Per germline, CDR1 SQVTM and CDR2 ANQGSEA. CDR3 loop: CSVGTGSQETQYF. CDR3 nucleotides: TGCAGCGTTGGAACAGGTTCGCAAGAGACCCAGTACTTC.

The chain is built from TRBV7-2 and TRBJ1-4; TRBD1 matches 7 bases. The CDR3 is 14 residues long. Germline V gene sequence: CDR1 SGHTA, CDR2 FQGNSA. V was pared by 3 bases and J by 8 bases, with 6 bases of the junction left unmatched. The DNA for the CDR3 is TGTGCCAGCAGCTTGACAGGGCGCGTGGAAAAACTGTTTTTT. It is translated as CASSLTGRVEKLFF.

The V and J genes are TRBV6-1 and TRBJ1-6, with 11 bases that match TRBD1. The CDR3 runs 15 residues. V was clipped by 6 bases and J by 9 bases; unmatched bases: 7. CDR1 and CDR2 (germline): MNHNS, SASEGT. The CDR3 loop is CASRVTGTGGSPLHF. CDR3 nucleotide sequence: TGTGCCAGCAGGGTCACCGGGACAGGGGGTTCACCCCTCCACTTT.

Remarks on this clonotype: A read error may be the cause here, since a much bigger clone is one base away. V and J are TRBV20-1 and TRBJ1-5, with 7 bases identical to TRBD1. CDR1 and CDR2 from the germline V gene are DFQATT and SNEGSKA (reference sequence). The CDR3 extends over 15 amino acids. CDR3 in amino acids: CSARDWDSSIQPQHF. The CDR3 nucleotides are TGCAGTGCTAGAGATTGGGACAGTAGCATTCAGCCCCAGCATTTT.

This clonotype has at least ten counts. This chain uses TRBV20-1 with TRBJ2-7, with no clear D. Per germline, CDR1 DFQATT and CDR2 SNEGSKA (reference sequence). V lost 6 bases, J lost 0 bases, and 9 bases lay in between. The CDR3 consists of 12 residues. The CDR3 spells CSASMRSYEQYV. CDR3 coding DNA: TGCAGTGCCTCAATGCGCTCCTACGAGCAGTACGTC.

This clonotype was seen more than once but under ten times. This chain links TRBV29-1 with TRBJ2-1, with 7 bases lining up with TRBD1. Germline-derived CDR1 and CDR2 are SQVTM and ANQGSEA. V was pared by 7 bases and J by 0 bases, with 21 bases of the junction left unmatched. The CDR3 consists of 19 residues. CDR3 DNA sequence: TGCAGCGGTAGAAGACAGGGAACGGTCTCCCAGCCCTCCTACAATGAGCAGTTCTTC. This sequence encodes CSGRRQGTVSQPSYNEQFF.

This clonotype was detected a few times. The V gene is TRBV7-2, the J gene TRBJ1-1; maybe TRBD1 (6 bases). Trimming pared 5 bases from V and 3 bases from J, leaving 19 bases between. The CDR3 is 16 residues long. Germline V gene sequence: CDR1 SGHTA, CDR2 FQGNSA. Here the CDR3 DNA reads TGTGCCAGCAGCCTCTGGCGGGGGCGATCCGACACTGAAGCTTTCTTT. Protein: CASSLWRGRSDTEAFF.

The J gene is TRBJ2-3, the V gene TRBV7-9; 11 bases map to TRBD2. This CDR3 has 15 residues. Germline CDR1 reads SEHNR; CDR2 reads FQNEAQ (reference sequence). Germline trimming cut 8 bases from V and 7 bases from J; bases unmatched to any gene: 11. The CDR3 DNA reads TGTGCCAGCGGGGGAGAACTAGCGGGGGAAAATACGCAGTATTTT. Translation gives CASGGELAGENTQYF.

Ten or more counts support this clonotype. V usage is TRBV20-1 and J usage is TRBJ2-1; no firm D call. The CDR3 sequence is 11 residues long. V lost 5 bases and J 7 bases, leaving 9 bases between the germline ends. The germline CDR1 and CDR2 sequences are DFQATT and SNEGSKA (reference sequence). For the CDR3, the DNA is TGCAGTGCTCGTCCCCCGAATGAGCAGTTCTTC. Its translation is CSARPPNEQFF.

This clonotype was counted ten times or more. The V gene is TRBV20-1, the J gene TRBJ2-1, with 9 bases aligning to TRBD2. Looked up from germline, CDR1 is DFQATT and CDR2 is SNEGSKA (reference sequence). With V trimmed by 2 bases and J by 1 base, 9 bases remained unmatched. The CDR3 loop spans 17 amino acids. The CDR3 here is CSARPQGAGGSYNEQFF. DNA of the CDR3: TGCAGTGCTAGACCTCAAGGAGCGGGGGGTTCCTACAATGAGCAGTTCTTC.

Ten or more counts support this clonotype. The chain uses TRBV20-1 and TRBJ1-5, with D maybe TRBD1 (6 bases). With 1 base removed from V and 6 bases from J, the gap between germline ends came to 16 bases. The CDR3 runs to 15 residues. Germline assignment: CDR1 DFQATT and CDR2 SNEGSKA (reference sequence). CDR3 coding DNA: TGCAGTGCTAGAGGCCCGGGGGGGCAGGGTCAGCCCCAGCATTTT. Amino acids: CSARGPGGQGQPQHF.

This clonotype was picked up a small number of times. The V and J genes are TRBV20-1 and TRBJ2-4, with D perhaps being TRBD1 or TRBD2 (5 bases each). CDR3 length: 14 residues. In germline, CDR1 is DFQATT, CDR2 SNEGSKA (reference sequence). V was trimmed by 6 bases and J by 1 base, leaving 13 bases between them. The CDR3 DNA reads TGCAGTGCCCCTCCCAGGGACGCCAAAAACATTCAGTACTTC. Translation gives CSAPPRDAKNIQYF.

This chain uses TRBV12-3 or TRBV12-4 with TRBJ2-3; the D gene is possibly TRBD1 (5 bases). The CDR3 runs 18 residues. V gave up 3 bases and J gave up 4 bases, with 23 bases separating them. The CDR3 sequence is CASSFGSGLPLIADTQYF. The CDR3 DNA sequence: TGTGCCAGCAGTTTTGGCTCAGGGCTCCCATTAATAGCAGATACGCAGTATTTT.

In this sample, this clonotype turned up many times. The chain recombines TRBV5-5 with TRBJ2-6; D is undetermined. This CDR3 comprises 16 residues. Trimming pared 4 bases from V and 1 base from J, leaving 12 bases between. The germline gives CDR1 SGHKS, CDR2 YYEKEE (reference sequence). CDR3 protein: CASSLPISSGANVLTF. The DNA of the CDR3 is TGTGCCAGCAGCCTTCCGATCTCATCTGGGGCCAACGTCCTGACTTTC.

In this sample, this clonotype turned up once. The chain employs TRBV5-1 and TRBJ2-1; no clear D. CDR3 length: 14 residues. The V and J ends lost 4 bases and 4 bases respectively, with 12 bases between them. From germline, CDR1 is SGHRS and CDR2 YFSETQ. This chain's CDR3 is CASSPTLFYNEQFF. CDR3 coding DNA: TGCGCCAGCAGCCCGACCCTGTTTTACAATGAGCAGTTCTTC.

The chain uses TRBV28 and TRBJ2-7; 11 positions match TRBD1. The germline V gene encodes CDR1 MDHEN and CDR2 SYDVKM. The CDR3 is made up of 15 amino acids. The V segment lost 5 bases and the J segment 0 bases; nucleotides outside the gene matches: 3. The CDR3 reads CASSGGQGVSYEQYV. DNA for the CDR3: TGTGCCAGCAGTGGGGGACAGGGGGTCTCCTACGAGCAGTACGTC.

This clonotype was seen ten or more times. The J gene is TRBJ2-5, the V gene TRBV25-1; TRBD1 or TRBD2 may be the D gene (5 bases each). CDR1 and CDR2 (germline): MGHDK, SYGVNS. The CDR3 is 14 residues long. The V end lost 6 bases, the J end lost 2 bases, and 13 bases lay between the germline ends. The CDR3 sequence: CASSATEGQETQYF. As DNA, the CDR3 is TGTGCCAGCAGCGCGACAGAGGGACAAGAGACCCAGTACTTC.

This clonotype was seen at least ten times. The CDR3 reads CSARSWDRDPEAFF. CDR3 DNA sequence: TGCAGTGCTAGATCCTGGGACAGGGATCCTGAAGCTTTCTTT. The J gene is TRBJ1-1, the V gene TRBV20-1, with 9 bases matching TRBD1. CDR1 DFQATT and CDR2 SNEGSKA come from the germline V gene (reference sequence). J was trimmed by 6 bases and V by 2 bases; bases with no gene match: 7. The CDR3 extends over 14 amino acids.

The chain links TRBV7-9 to TRBJ2-2; tentatively, D is TRBD1 or TRBD2 (6 bases each). Trimming shortened V by 5 bases and J by 2 bases, and 18 bases separated the two germline ends. The CDR3 is made up of 17 amino acids. In germline, CDR1 is SEHNR, CDR2 FQNEAQ (reference sequence). Written as DNA, the CDR3 is TGTGCCAGCAGCCCCCTGGGGGGCAGGATCAACACCGGGGAGCTGTTTTTT. Amino acid sequence: CASSPLGGRINTGELFF.